One sample yielded the 10 T cell receptor beta chains listed below, sequenced in a study of T cell repertoires in cytomegalovirus infection. TCRdb re-called the reads through MiXCR, storing one row per CDR3 protein. The repertoire holds around 210,000 distinct CDR3 sequences, with about 7% as singletons. The sequencing input was PBMCs. All receptors derive from a human donor in good health (CMV status not recorded). Some clones in this sample may be carry-over from other donors' samples.

Many counts were recorded for this clonotype. J is TRBJ2-2 and V is TRBV6-2 or TRBV6-3, with D tentatively TRBD2 (6 bases). Germline loops: CDR1 MNHEY, CDR2 SVGEGT. V was trimmed by 6 bases and J by 2 bases, leaving 13 bases between them. This CDR3 spans 15 amino acids. CDR3 DNA: TGTGCCAGCAGCCACGGAGGGGCAAACACCGGGGAGCTGTTTTTT. Encoded protein: CASSHGGANTGELFF.

Notes on this clonotype: This may come from a read error, since a much larger clone is one base off. The V and J genes are TRBV11-2 and TRBJ1-2; a weak D match, TRBD1 (6 bases). Germline assignment: CDR1 SGHAT and CDR2 FQNNGV. The CDR3 runs to 14 residues. DNA for the CDR3: TGTGCCAGCAGCTTACCAGGGGCCGACTATGGCTCCACCTTC. Protein product: CASSLPGADYGSTF.

This clonotype was detected ten times or more. The V and J genes are TRBV20-1 and TRBJ2-3, with TRBD2 matching over 8 bases. Germline CDR1 DFQATT, CDR2 SNEGSKA (reference sequence). The CDR3 is 15 residues long. The V and J ends lost 4 bases and 3 bases, in that order; junction bases with no gene match: 9. The CDR3 DNA reads TGCAGTGCTAACCCCGGGGGGGCTGGAACAGATACGCAGTATTTT. Its protein product is CSANPGGAGTDTQYF.

About this clonotype itself: A much more abundant neighbour one base away suggests this may be a read error. This chain uses TRBV29-1 with TRBJ2-5; 10 positions match TRBD1. This CDR3 has 13 residues. CDR1 and CDR2 (germline): SQVTM, ANQGSEA. CDR3 DNA: TGCGGCGGACAGGGGGGGGAGAAAGAGACCCAGTACTTC. Translated, it gives CGGQGGEKETQYF.

The rearrangement uses TRBV29-1 and TRBJ2-2; D gene ambiguous. From germline, CDR1 is SQVTM and CDR2 ANQGSEA. The CDR3 extends over 11 amino acids. Between the trimmed V and J ends, which lost 3 bases and 7 bases, there was a span of 6 bases. In DNA form, the CDR3 reads TGCAGCGTTGACCGTGGCGGGGAGCTGTTTTTT. Amino acids: CSVDRGGELFF.

The table lists this clonotype with many counts. The chain is built from TRBV29-1 and TRBJ2-7; D possibly corresponds to TRBD1 (6 bases). The CDR3 contains 11 residues. V was trimmed by 8 bases and J by 5 bases, leaving 13 bases between them. Germline V gives CDR1 SQVTM, CDR2 ANQGSEA. The CDR3 here is CSFRTAHEQYF. The CDR3 nucleotides read TGCAGCTTCCGGACAGCCCACGAGCAGTACTTC.

The table lists this clonotype with many counts. The genes are TRBV29-1 and TRBJ2-3, with 10 bases matching TRBD2. The CDR3 is made up of 14 amino acids. Germline trimming cut 5 bases from V and 0 bases from J; bases unmatched to any gene: 2. Germline CDR1 reads SQVTM; CDR2 reads ANQGSEA. CDR3 loop: CSVLAGASTDTQYF. DNA for the CDR3: TGCAGCGTTCTAGCGGGGGCGAGCACAGATACGCAGTATTTT.

The genes are TRBV9 and TRBJ2-3, with 11 bases lining up with TRBD2. Trimming removed 5 bases from V and 3 bases from J; junction bases left unmatched: 11. The CDR3 totals 17 residues. Germline V CDR1 and CDR2: SGDLS, YYNGEE. The CDR3 is CASSTYSGGALTDTQYF. The CDR3 bases are TGTGCCAGCAGTACCTATAGCGGGGGGGCCCTAACAGATACGCAGTATTTT. The full variable domain, with the rest looked up from reference TRBV9 and TRBJ2-3, is DSGVTQTPKHLITATGQRVTLRCSPRSGDLSVYWYQQSLDQGLQFLIQYYNGEERAKGNILERFSAQQFPDLHSELNLSSLELGDSALYFCASSTYSGGALTDTQYFGPGTRLTVL.

This clonotype appeared many times. This chain connects TRBV10-3 to TRBJ2-2; D assignment may be TRBD1 or TRBD2 (6 bases each). Trimming removed 8 bases from V and 3 bases from J, with 10 bases in between. This CDR3 has 13 residues. The germline V gene has CDR1 ENHRY and CDR2 SYGVKD. Written as DNA, the CDR3 is TGTGCCATCCTTAGGGGGGACACCGGGGAGCTGTTTTTT. Translation: CAILRGDTGELFF.

This clonotype was recorded at least ten times. V is TRBV29-1 and J is TRBJ1-2; D is perhaps TRBD1 (5 bases). The V end lost 7 bases, the J end lost 7 bases, and 16 bases lay between the germline ends. This CDR3 has 12 amino acids. Germline CDR1 SQVTM, CDR2 ANQGSEA. CDR3 loop: CSASTGQGGYTF. CDR3 nucleotides: TGCAGCGCATCGACGGGCCAGGGTGGCTACACCTTC.